These T cell receptor beta chains were read from a single sample in a study of graft-versus-host responses after intestinal transplantation. Assay used: immunoSEQ multiplex PCR; TCRdb lists only in-frame clones, some missing. Of 8,800 or so clones in the sample, under 35% were seen once. The sample was alloreactive CD4+ T cells from a mixed lymphocyte reaction culture, taken before intestinal transplant. These receptors were taken from a human patient who received an intestinal transplant. CDR3s include the opening cysteine and the closing phenylalanine or tryptophan. Each record gives: CDR3 length, J gene, clone size, V gene, D gene, CDR3 DNA, CDR3 protein. A D gene is named only where the DNA matches it firmly. The size entry is marked missing in some rows and otherwise reads once, few, many or a size class.

length: 14; J: TRBJ1-2; size: few; V: TRBV2; D: TRBD1; DNA: TGTGCCAGCAGTTGGTTAGGGGGCGAGGATGGCTACACCTTC; CDR3: CASSWLGGEDGYTF
length: 14; J: TRBJ2-7; size: .; V: TRBV5-1; D: .; DNA: TGCGCCAGCAGCTTGAGTAGTACCCCCTACGAGCAGTACTTC; CDR3: CASSLSSTPYEQYF
length: 17; J: TRBJ2-3; size: few; V: TRBV9; D: TRBD2; DNA: TGTGCCAGCAGCGTAGATCCAGCGGGGGGGCCACAAGATACGCAGTATTTT; CDR3: CASSVDPAGGPQDTQYF
length: 12; J: TRBJ2-5; size: .; V: TRBV29-1; D: .; DNA: TGCAGCGTTGGCAGGGGGAGGGAGACCCAGTACTTC; CDR3: CSVGRGRETQYF
length: 15; J: TRBJ2-1; size: .; V: TRBV15; D: TRBD1; DNA: TGTGCCACCGGGGAACAGGGGGCGACGTACAATGAGCAGTTCTTC; CDR3: CATGEQGATYNEQFF
length: 13; J: TRBJ2-5; size: .; V: TRBV19; D: .; DNA: TGTGCCAGTAGTATAACGGGTTCTGAAACCCAGTACTTC; CDR3: CASSITGSETQYF
length: 16; J: TRBJ1-2; size: medium-sized; V: TRBV28; D: TRBD1; DNA: TGTGCCAGCAGTGCCCCCGGGACAGCTTCTAACTATGGCTACACCTTC; CDR3: CASSAPGTASNYGYTF
length: 15; J: TRBJ2-7; size: .; V: TRBV28; D: TRBD1; DNA: TGTGCCAGCAGTTTCTCCGGGACAGGGGGCGGGGAGCAGTACTTC; CDR3: CASSFSGTGGGEQYF
length: 13; J: TRBJ2-2; size: .; V: TRBV9; D: .; DNA: TGTGCCAGCAGACCCGGGGACACCGGGGAGCTGTTTTTT; CDR3: CASRPGDTGELFF
length: 15; J: TRBJ1-1; size: medium-sized; V: TRBV28; D: .; DNA: TGTGCCAGCAGCGTTAAGGGGCGGATGAACACTGAAGCTTTCTTT; CDR3: CASSVKGRMNTEAFF
length: 14; J: TRBJ2-5; size: few; V: TRBV30; D: .; DNA: TGTGCCTGGAGTGGAGGGGGAGTAGGAGAGACCCAGTACTTC; CDR3: CAWSGGGVGETQYF
length: 14; J: TRBJ2-7; size: medium-sized; V: TRBV28; D: .; DNA: TGTGCCAGCAGTTTGGCGGGGCCCCGGGCCGAGCAGTACTTC; CDR3: CASSLAGPRAEQYF
length: 15; J: TRBJ2-5; size: few; V: TRBV5-1; D: TRBD1; DNA: TGCGCCAGCAGTTTGGAGAGGGGGCGGAGAGAGACCCAGTACTTC; CDR3: CASSLERGRRETQYF
length: 13; J: TRBJ1-2; size: .; V: TRBV6-1; D: TRBD1; DNA: TGTGCCAGCAGCGGACAGGGGCCCTATGGCTACACCTTC; CDR3: CASSGQGPYGYTF
length: 15; J: TRBJ2-2; size: few; V: TRBV28; D: TRBD2; DNA: TGTGCCAGCAGTTTGCAGGGACTAGTTGGCGGGGAGCTGTTTTTT; CDR3: CASSLQGLVGGELFF
length: 14; J: TRBJ1-2; size: .; V: TRBV5-4; D: TRBD1; DNA: TGTGCCAGCAGCTTGACAGGGGTGGACTATGGCTACACCTTC; CDR3: CASSLTGVDYGYTF
length: 15; J: TRBJ2-4; size: once; V: TRBV7-9; D: TRBD1; DNA: TGTGCCAGCAGCCAAGGACAGGGGGCGAGAAACATTCAGTACTTC; CDR3: CASSQGQGARNIQYF
length: 14; J: TRBJ2-3; size: .; V: TRBV5-6; D: TRBD1; DNA: TGTGCCAGCAGCCGGGACAGGGGGCTGGATACGCAGTATTTT; CDR3: CASSRDRGLDTQYF
length: 15; J: TRBJ1-5; size: .; V: TRBV4-2; D: TRBD1; DNA: TGTGCCAGCAGCCGGGGACAGGGGAGCAATCAGCCCCAGCATTTT; CDR3: CASSRGQGSNQPQHF
length: 15; J: TRBJ2-1; size: .; V: TRBV7-2; D: .; DNA: TGTGCCAGCAGCCTGGGACATTCGTCCTACAATGAGCAGTTCTTC; CDR3: CASSLGHSSYNEQFF
length: 14; J: TRBJ2-5; size: few; V: TRBV6-5; D: .; DNA: TGTGCCAGCAGTTACTCTGAGGGCCAAGAGACCCAGTACTTC; CDR3: CASSYSEGQETQYF
length: 15; J: TRBJ2-1; size: few; V: TRBV5-1; D: TRBD1; DNA: TGCGCCAGCAGCTCCGGGACAGGTTCCTACAATGAGCAGTTCTTC; CDR3: CASSSGTGSYNEQFF
length: 13; J: TRBJ2-7; size: .; V: TRBV2; D: .; DNA: TGTGCCAGCAGCCCGGACTCGATCTACGAGCAGTACTTC; CDR3: CASSPDSIYEQYF
length: 13; J: TRBJ1-1; size: few; V: TRBV19; D: TRBD1; DNA: TGTGCCAGTAGTATTATGGGACAGGGCCAAGCTTTCTTT; CDR3: CASSIMGQGQAFF
length: 12; J: TRBJ1-2; size: .; V: TRBV6-1; D: TRBD1; DNA: TGTGCCAGCAGTTCGACAGGGGATGGCTACACCTTC; CDR3: CASSSTGDGYTF
length: 15; J: TRBJ2-1; size: .; V: TRBV27; D: .; DNA: TGTGCCAGCAGTCTCGGGCAGGGGCCCTTCAGGGAGCAGTTCTTC; CDR3: CASSLGQGPFREQFF
length: 16; J: TRBJ2-1; size: .; V: TRBV7-9; D: TRBD2; DNA: TGTGCCAGCAGCTTAGCATGGGGGAGGGTAGGGAATGAGCAGTTCTTC; CDR3: CASSLAWGRVGNEQFF
length: 17; J: TRBJ1-2; size: medium-sized; V: TRBV6-1; D: .; DNA: TGTGCCAGCAGTAAAGGACTAGCGGGAGCGCGGAACTATGGCTACACCTTC; CDR3: CASSKGLAGARNYGYTF
length: 14; J: TRBJ1-1; size: few; V: TRBV30; D: .; DNA: TGTGCCTGGAGTGTAAACAGGGTGAACACTGAAGCTTTCTTT; CDR3: CAWSVNRVNTEAFF
length: 14; J: TRBJ2-7; size: .; V: TRBV6-1; D: TRBD2; DNA: TGTGCCAGCAGTGAAGGCGGGGGGTCCTACGAGCAGTACTTC; CDR3: CASSEGGGSYEQYF
length: 14; J: TRBJ2-7; size: medium-sized; V: TRBV11-2; D: .; DNA: TGTGCCAGCAGCTTAGCCAGGGGACAATACGAGCAGTACTTC; CDR3: CASSLARGQYEQYF
length: 17; J: TRBJ1-1; size: .; V: TRBV7-2; D: TRBD1; DNA: TGTGCCAGCAGCTTAGGGACCAGGACAGGCTTGACCACTGAAGCTTTCTTT; CDR3: CASSLGTRTGLTTEAFF
length: 18; J: TRBJ1-1; size: .; V: TRBV18; D: TRBD1; DNA: TGTGCCAGCTCACCGTTGACAGGGGGTCCCGCGGTCCGCACTGAAGCTTTCTTT; CDR3: CASSPLTGGPAVRTEAFF
length: 16; J: TRBJ1-1; size: once; V: TRBV19; D: TRBD1; DNA: TGTGCCAGTAGTGGTACAGGGGCCCGAGTGAACACTGAAGCTTTCTTT; CDR3: CASSGTGARVNTEAFF
length: 17; J: TRBJ1-4; size: large; V: TRBV28; D: .; DNA: TGTGCCATCTCGCCCGCAGGGGACGAAGGGGGGGGAGAAAAACTGTTTTTT; CDR3: CAISPAGDEGGGEKLFF
length: 12; J: TRBJ2-1; size: .; V: TRBV2; D: .; DNA: TGTGCCAGCAGCGTCCTGGCACATGAGCAGTTCTTC; CDR3: CASSVLAHEQFF
length: 14; J: TRBJ2-7; size: .; V: TRBV2; D: TRBD1; DNA: TGTGCCAGCGACCCCAGACAGGGGGCTGTCGAGCAGTACTTC; CDR3: CASDPRQGAVEQYF
length: 13; J: TRBJ1-3; size: few; V: TRBV19; D: .; DNA: TGTGCCAGTAGTATCGGGGCTGGAAACACCATATATTTT; CDR3: CASSIGAGNTIYF
length: 15; J: TRBJ2-3; size: few; V: TRBV18; D: .; DNA: TGTGCCAGCTCACCAGAGGGACTGCCCACAGATACGCAGTATTTT; CDR3: CASSPEGLPTDTQYF
length: 16; J: TRBJ1-4; size: few; V: TRBV15; D: TRBD1; DNA: TGTGCCACCAGCAGAGCCCCGACAGGGGGAGGCGAAAAACTGTTTTTT; CDR3: CATSRAPTGGGEKLFF
length: 12; J: TRBJ1-2; size: few; V: TRBV5-4; D: .; DNA: TGTGCCAGCACCAACAATAACTATGGCTACACCTTC; CDR3: CASTNNNYGYTF
length: 11; J: TRBJ1-2; size: .; V: TRBV20-1; D: TRBD1; DNA: TGCAGTGCGGGGACAGCCTATGGCTACACCTTC; CDR3: CSAGTAYGYTF